This entry lists 9 T cell receptor beta chains sequenced from one sample in a study of blood T cell repertoires in COVID-19 (dated by TCRdb to 2018 to 2020). The library came from the immunoSEQ multiplex PCR assay. The clones in this table, taken by TCRdb from immuneACCESS, are in-frame only. Not every clone is retained; where verified, under half of the shortfall comes from an unresolved V gene, and the cause of the rest is unknown. For this sample the table gives fewer than 350,000 clones, of which about 85% were detected only once. The ten largest clones add up to about 2.3% of the sample. Sequenced material: PBMCs or T cells enriched from blood (not recorded which). Receptor source: a woman aged 45 to 65 who had recovered from COVID-19.

This clone was detected once. The V gene is TRBV10-1, the J gene TRBJ2-3; D is ambiguous. Between the trimmed V and J ends, which lost 5 bases and 10 bases, there was a span of 16 bases. This CDR3 comprises 13 residues. Germline V gene sequence: CDR1 WNHNN, CDR2 SYGVQD (reference sequence). CDR3 sequence: CASSTTSTEPQYF. The CDR3 coding sequence is TGCGCCAGCAGTACCACTTCTACCGAACCGCAGTATTTT.

V and J are TRBV28 and TRBJ1-5, with D possibly TRBD1 on 5 matching bases. Trimming took off 6 bases at V and 3 bases at J, with 15 bases between the two ends. Germline CDR1 reads MDHEN; CDR2 reads SYDVKM. This CDR3 contains 15 residues. CDR3 residues: CASSPPGVYNQPQHF. CDR3 nucleotide sequence: TGTGCCAGCAGCCCCCCGGGGGTATACAATCAGCCCCAGCATTTT.

The chain couples TRBV18 to TRBJ1-6; D is unresolved. Germline lookup yields CDR1 KGHSH and CDR2 LQKENI. The germline V and J ends were trimmed by 3 bases and 14 bases, with 11 bases remaining between them. The CDR3 is 12 amino acids. The DNA for the CDR3 is TGTGCCAGCTCACCTGCGGGAGATGCCCTCCACTTT. Translated: CASSPAGDALHF.

The chain is built from TRBV2 and TRBJ1-1; no firm D call. CDR3 size: 15 residues. Germline assignment: CDR1 SNHLY and CDR2 FYNNEI. V gave up 4 bases and J gave up 1 base, with 13 bases separating them. The CDR3 loop is CASSGPPTTNTEAFF. The CDR3 region has the DNA TGTGCCAGCAGTGGGCCACCGACAACGAACACTGAAGCTTTCTTT.

J is TRBJ2-7 and V is TRBV7-9, with TRBD2 identical over 7 bases. CDR1 and CDR2 from the germline V gene are SEHNR and FQNEAQ (reference sequence). The CDR3 extends over 14 amino acids. J gave up 4 bases and V 2 bases, and 5 bases lay outside the gene matches. DNA of the CDR3: TGTGCCAGCAGCTTAAATAGGGGAGGGTACGAGCAGTACTTC. Protein product: CASSLNRGGYEQYF.

This clone was recorded once. The chain recombines TRBV5-1 with TRBJ1-2, with D unresolved. The V end was cut by 1 base, the J end by 8 bases, with 12 bases between. Germline CDR1 and CDR2: SGHRS and YFSETQ. The CDR3 length is 13 residues. CDR3 sequence (DNA): TGCGCCAGCAGCTTGTTTAACGGAGACGGCTACACCTTC. Translated, it gives CASSLFNGDGYTF.

This sequence joins TRBV19 and TRBJ2-2; D is possibly TRBD2 (5 bases). V lost 7 bases and J lost 5, with 14 bases in between. The CDR3 is 14 residues long. Germline V gene data show CDR1 as LNHDA and CDR2 as SQIVND (reference sequence). CDR3 bases: TGTGCCAGTAAGGTTGGTCCGGGGACCGGGGAGCTGTTTTTT. This codes for CASKVGPGTGELFF.

The chain is built from TRBV7-9 and TRBJ2-2; D not resolved. CDR1 SEHNR and CDR2 FQNEAQ come from the germline V gene (reference sequence). Trimming left V 5 bases short and J 7 bases short, with 11 bases between. The CDR3 covers 13 residues. CDR3 nucleotide sequence: TGTGCCAGCAGCCAGTATGAGGTCGGGGAGCTGTTTTTT. Translating gives CASSQYEVGELFF.

This clone occurred once. V and J are TRBV30 and TRBJ1-2; a possible D gene is TRBD1 (6 bases). Germline loops: CDR1 GTSNPN, CDR2 SVGIG (reference sequence). This CDR3 comprises 13 residues. Trimming took 5 bases from V and 6 from J, leaving 16 bases between them. The CDR3 spells CAWLPTGSHGYTF. CDR3 DNA: TGTGCCTGGCTCCCGACAGGATCGCATGGCTACACCTTC.